Sequencing of this TCR beta chain was carried out in a study of T cells after yellow fever vaccination. TCRdb reprocessed the 5' RACE reads with MiXCR, giving one entry per CDR3 protein. This table has 150,000 to 200,000 distinct CDR3 sequences, around 7.3% appearing once. This clonotype was recorded a few times. Its antigen is still unknown. Study observations and caveats: The secondary response was weaker, and its peak arrived faster, on day 5 versus 15.

CDR1 SGHTA and CDR2 FQGTGA come from the germline V gene. V dropped 2 bases and J dropped 4 bases, with 14 bases sitting between them. This CDR3 spans 15 amino acids. The V and J genes are TRBV7-3 and TRBJ2-5; no clear D. The receptor comes from a man younger than 35 who received the YFV17D yellow fever vaccine. The sample was CD4+ T cells sorted from PBMCs, taken 4 to 6 days after the first yellow fever vaccination. DNA of the CDR3: TGTGCCAGCAGCTTATGGGCTAGTTTAGGAGAGACCCAGTACTTC. It codes for CASSLWASLGETQYF.